This TCR beta chain was recovered during a study of molecular identifiers for immune sequencing clone quantification. Germline V gives CDR1 MNHEY, CDR2 SMNVEV (reference sequence). The CDR3 is 14 amino acids. Losses at the gene ends were 1 base for V and 4 bases for J; bases not matched to a gene: 3. From the PCR reads, TCRdb called clonotypes with MiXCR, one entry per CDR3 protein. The table has under 600,000 distinct CDR3 sequences, over 20% seen once. This clonotype was observed a few times. The sequence came from a human donor in good health. Some libraries in this study had Jurkat cell RNA spiked in. Sequencing was carried out using naive CD8+ T cells from blood, with Jurkat cell RNA spiked in. The subset: FACS-sorted CD8+CD4-CCR7+CD45RA+ naive T cells. V and J are TRBV27 and TRBJ2-5; TRBD1 agrees at 7 bases. In nucleotides, the CDR3 is TGTGCCAGCAGTTTATTAGGGGGCGGAGAGACCCAGTACTTC. Translation: CASSLLGGGETQYF.